This TCR beta chain derives from a study of cytomegalovirus exposure and HLA in healthy donors (dated by TCRdb to 2016 to 2017). Background on the whole study: An earlier analysis of roughly 500 of the donors reported 250 to 300 Gb of sequence data and 100 million to 140 million unique TCR beta sequences from approximately 180 million T cells. Both class I and class II loci were covered by HLA typing, at four-digit resolution. High-throughput TCR immunosequencing, statistical association of individual TCRs with disease status, and machine learning were combined to predict cytomegalovirus infection status. The aim of the study was to test whether cataloging public T cell receptors could identify signatures of past pathogen exposure. Rather than using new phenotypic data, the later analysis identified candidate immune exposures from TCR beta sequences and from how often those sequences occurred across donors. Four or five DR-DQ haplotypes were handled as single units for association and clustering because linkage in the cohort was strong. Approximately 310 gigabases of sequencing data and around 90 million unique TCR sequences made up an early release that covered over 550 HLA-typed donors. Every repertoire in the discovery cohort had been generated on one and the same sequencing platform. Among the roughly 380 genotyped donors, around 81% belonged to the genetic ancestry cluster associated with self-reported Caucasian donors. The number of typed donors differed by locus: about 620-630 for A, B, C, DRB1 and DQB1; 500 to 550 for DQA1; 606 for DPA1; and 450 to 480 for DPB1. In addition to the first cohort of 666 subjects, a separate validation cohort of around 110 different subjects was used. In a later analysis, previously published TCR beta repertoires from 550 to 700 donors were re-analyzed and high-resolution HLA genotyping was added so that TCR occurrence patterns could be studied. In a later genetic analysis, genome-wide SNP genotypes for about 60% of the 666 donors were used, and that subset was treated as a discovery cohort. The T cell repertoires of around 730 subjects were profiled by immunosequencing and related to cytomegalovirus serostatus. Among around 400 genotyped donors of the cohort, an average of about 240,000 unique TCR beta nucleotide sequences was sequenced per donor, of which 15% to 20% were non-productive. An earlier analysis of 450 to 750 of the donors used high-throughput TCR beta sequencing to judge whether each TCR beta V gene segment behaved as functional or pseudogenic. Donor age, sex, ethnicity and CMV serostatus were compiled alongside the repertoire data.

The investigation overall reported the following: Roughly uniform sequencing depth across donors was assumed in presence/absence analyses, although this assumption may not hold. Compared with the 666-donor mean, donors in an Asian-associated ancestry cluster had fewer N-insertions in productive TCRs, according to a later genetic analysis. A later analysis found that TCR association rates varied across HLA loci, with DRB1 alleles showing the most associated TCRs and HLA-C alleles the fewest. In both the original and validation cohorts, the classifier was reported to diagnose cytomegalovirus status with high specificity and sensitivity. Most CMV-associated TCR beta chains appeared to be HLA-restricted in a later analysis, and the HLA associations seemed to be driven largely by CMV exposure. A few of the identified cytomegalovirus-associated TCR beta chains were confirmed in vitro to be specific for cytomegalovirus antigens. HLA typing was unavailable for some donors at each locus, so association tests used only the typed subset. Broadly in line with IMGT annotations, most TCR beta V segments showed up in productive rearrangements about 90% or about 30% of the time in an earlier analysis of about 500 of the donors. Because counts were too low, about 18 rarely observed V segments, including chromosome 9 orphons, were excluded from the earlier analysis of some 590 of the donors. According to a later analysis, parvovirus B19, influenza, CMV and Epstein-Barr virus appeared linked to several top co-occurrence clusters. V-gene and J-gene trimming of TCR beta chains was associated with a missense DCLRE1C variant in a later genetic analysis, and the association was replicated in an independent cohort. This cohort had only TCR beta chains sequenced, and the lack of alpha or paired-chain data limited which features could be detected. In the study, some 160 TCR beta chains were listed as associated with cytomegalovirus. Immune exposure information for the cohort was limited to CMV serostatus. A group of highly shared sequence variants was considered likely to be a technical artifact of the sequencing pipeline. The 87-base-pair reads could not distinguish some IMGT-functional V segments, including TRBV6-2 and TRBV6-3, so those segments were excluded. Correlated functional status among segregating V segments might be attributable to linkage disequilibrium, but an unknown experimental factor could not be ruled out. The authors suggested that the approach could potentially be generalized to other disease states and immunological phenotypes. When HLA alleles, especially DR and DQ, strongly co-occurred, TCR associations were difficult to assign to individual alleles. At a false discovery rate of 0.05, a later analysis linked under 20,000 TCR beta sequences to specific HLA alleles. A further reported finding was that TCR beta sequences accurately predicted the HLA-A and HLA-B alleles for most subjects in the first cohort. Most TCR sequences were observed very rarely across donors, whereas some public TCRs were present in many individuals. In a later analysis, HLA-associated TCR beta chains were found to be more clonally expanded and to have lower generation probabilities than equally common non-associated chains.

About this clone itself: Its antigen is not yet known. No clone much larger than this one lies a single base away; base qualities are absent.

Libraries were built with the immunoSEQ multiplex PCR assay. The multiplex PCR relied on a mix of 60 forward primers for TCR Vbeta segments and 13 reverse primers for TCR Jbeta segments. The CDR3 region of rearranged TCR beta genes was amplified from genomic DNA by a multiplex PCR assay. On the Illumina HiSeq System, the amplified TCR beta libraries were sequenced as 87-base-pair reads. As for the authors' bioinformatics: A later analysis counted some 80 million unique TCR beta chains across the 550 to 750 repertoires, and 10 million to 12 million of these chains were shared by at least two donors. To remove PCR and sequencing errors, raw reads were error-corrected and collapsed into unique sequences using a nearest-neighbor algorithm that merged closely related sequences. Alignment of CDR3 sequences to IMGT reference sequences was used to assign V, D and J gene segments. For a sequence to be retained, at least a six-nucleotide match to both a V gene segment and a J gene segment was required. A rearrangement counted as productive if the CDR3 had no stop codons and remained in frame with V and J, and every other rearrangement counted as non-productive. Following IMGT convention, CDR3 was defined as the stretch from the second conserved V-encoded cysteine to the conserved J-encoded phenylalanine. The earlier analysis of about 560 of the donors excluded any sequence lacking an unambiguous match to a single V gene segment. An earlier analysis of several hundred of the donors called V segments functional above 56.7% productive rearrangements and segregating when the between-donor standard deviation exceeded 5%. To diagnose cytomegalovirus status from the catalog of TCR beta chain sequences, a statistical classification framework was built. In a later analysis, TCR nucleotide sequences were compared against IMGT/GENE-DB human TR gene sequences so that V and J genes could be assigned. In a later analysis, CDR3 sequences and most-parsimonious VDJ recombination scenarios were assigned using the TCRdist pipeline. In a later analysis, each TCR beta chain was defined by its CDR3 amino acid sequence together with its V-gene family, and reads lacking a unique V-gene family were excluded. A later analysis removed 500 to 600 highly shared, low-generation-probability nucleotide sequences to deal with suspected cross-contamination and a sequencing artifact. In a later analysis, a clonal expansion index was calculated for each public chain from normalized within-repertoire ranks of inferred template counts. Generation probabilities in a later analysis came from a VDJ recombination model fitted to out-of-frame rearrangements, and those results were checked against IGoR. Hypergeometric tests were used in a later analysis to score TCR-TCR, TCR-HLA and TCR-CMV co-occurrence, with a repertoire-size bias correction applied to the TCR pairs. To estimate false discovery rates, a later analysis permuted the HLA or CMV assignments 20 times. A later analysis grouped co-occurring TCRs with DBSCAN, adding TCRdist sequence similarity when clustering within HLA-allele-positive subsets. Repertoires with fewer than 30,000 or more than 120,000 public chains, plus five repertoires with anomalous nucleotide sharing, were excluded from co-occurrence clustering. The clones in this table, taken by TCRdb from immuneACCESS, are in-frame only. Not every clone is retained; where verified, under half of the shortfall comes from an unresolved V gene, and the cause of the rest is unknown. Clone size and the V and J calls come from that table; the DNA yielded D and trimming. This sample lists roughly 200,000 clones; 65% to 85% were detected once. 2.5% to 3.5% of the sample is taken by the ten largest.

As encoded in the germline V gene (reference sequence), CDR1 is PRHDT while CDR2 is FYEKMQ. The CDR3, cysteine through phenylalanine, is 16 amino acids long. Solely the CDR3 DNA is kept, with 48 bases framed from the first base. The junction shows trimming of 5 bases on V and 5 bases on J, and the gene matches do not reach 13 bases of it. The cohort was made up of about 610 healthy bone marrow donors. All cohort members were sampled while nominally healthy, although unrecorded immune exposures were likely present. The donor tested CMV seronegative and was one of the 352 seronegative cohort members. A peripheral blood sample was provided by each donor, and peripheral blood mononuclear cells were used for TCR beta sequencing. The Qiagen DNeasy Blood Extraction Kit was used to extract genomic DNA from the blood cell samples.

The receptor chain draws on TRBV13 and TRBJ1-2; TRBD1 agrees with 8 junctional bases. The origin of this receptor is a woman in her thirties in good health and CMV-seronegative. Specimen: PBMCs. The nucleotide sequence is given as TGTGCCAGCAGCCCCACACGGACAGGGTGGCGATATGGCTACACCTTC. Translated, this is CASSPTRTGWRYGYTF.